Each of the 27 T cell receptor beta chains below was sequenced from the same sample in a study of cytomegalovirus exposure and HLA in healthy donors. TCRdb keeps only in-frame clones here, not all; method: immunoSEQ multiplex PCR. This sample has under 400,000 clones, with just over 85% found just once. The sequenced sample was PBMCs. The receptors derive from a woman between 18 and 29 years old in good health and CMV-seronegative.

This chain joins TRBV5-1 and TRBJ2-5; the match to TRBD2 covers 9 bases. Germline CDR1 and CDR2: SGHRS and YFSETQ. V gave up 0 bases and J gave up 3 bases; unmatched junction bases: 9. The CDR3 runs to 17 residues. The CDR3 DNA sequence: TGCGCCAGCAGCTTGGAGTCTTGGTTAGCGGGGGAAGAGACCCAGTACTTC. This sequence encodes CASSLESWLAGEETQYF.

The CDR3 protein is CAWSSGQGTDTQYF. The CDR3 DNA sequence: TGTGCCTGGAGTTCTGGGCAGGGAACAGATACGCAGTATTTT. The chain combines TRBV30 with TRBJ2-3, with D possibly being TRBD1 (5 bases). The CDR3 runs to 14 residues. The V end lost 2 bases, the J end lost 3 bases, and 12 bases lay between the germline ends. The germline V gene encodes CDR1 GTSNPN and CDR2 SVGIG (reference sequence).

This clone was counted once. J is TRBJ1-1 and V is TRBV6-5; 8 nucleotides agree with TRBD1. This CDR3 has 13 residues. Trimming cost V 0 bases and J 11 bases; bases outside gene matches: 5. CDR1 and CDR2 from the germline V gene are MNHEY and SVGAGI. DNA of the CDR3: TGTGCCAGCAGTTACTCCGACAGGGGATCGGCTTTCTTT. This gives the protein CASSYSDRGSAFF.

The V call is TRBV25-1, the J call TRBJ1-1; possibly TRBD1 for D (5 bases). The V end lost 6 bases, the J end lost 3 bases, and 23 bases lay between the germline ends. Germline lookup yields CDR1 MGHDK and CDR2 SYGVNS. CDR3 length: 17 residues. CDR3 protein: CASRGGTEVYWDTEAFF. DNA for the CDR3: TGTGCCAGCAGGGGCGGGACTGAGGTTTATTGGGACACTGAAGCTTTCTTT. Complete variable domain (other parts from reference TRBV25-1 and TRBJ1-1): EADIYQTPRYLVIGTGKKITLECSQTMGHDKMYWYQQDPGMELHLIHYSYGVNSTEKGDLSSESTVSRIRTEHFPLTLESARPSHTSQYLCASRGGTEVYWDTEAFFGQGTRLTVV.

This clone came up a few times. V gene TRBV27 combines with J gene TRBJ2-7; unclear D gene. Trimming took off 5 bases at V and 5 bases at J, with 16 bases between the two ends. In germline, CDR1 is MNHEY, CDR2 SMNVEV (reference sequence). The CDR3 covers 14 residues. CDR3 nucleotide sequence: TGTGCCAGCAGTCCCACTCCCGTCCGGGACGAGCAGTACTTC. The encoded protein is CASSPTPVRDEQYF.

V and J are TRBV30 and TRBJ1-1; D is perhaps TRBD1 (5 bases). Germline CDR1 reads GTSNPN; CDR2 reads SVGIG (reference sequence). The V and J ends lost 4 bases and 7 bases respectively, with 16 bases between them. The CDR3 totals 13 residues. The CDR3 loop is CAWTPDSTLEAFF. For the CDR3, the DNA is TGTGCCTGGACCCCAGACAGTACTCTTGAAGCTTTCTTT. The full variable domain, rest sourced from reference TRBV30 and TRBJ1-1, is SQTIHQWPATLVQPVGSPLSLECTVEGTSNPNLYWYRQAAGRGLQLLFYSVGIGQISSEVPQNLSASRPQDRQFILSSKKLLLSDSGFYLCAWTPDSTLEAFFGQGTRLTVV.

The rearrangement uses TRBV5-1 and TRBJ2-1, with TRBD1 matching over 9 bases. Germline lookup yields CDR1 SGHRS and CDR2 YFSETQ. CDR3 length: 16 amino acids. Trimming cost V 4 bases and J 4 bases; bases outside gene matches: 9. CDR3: CASSIYGTGRYNEQFF. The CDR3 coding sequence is TGCGCCAGCAGCATTTATGGGACAGGGCGATACAATGAGCAGTTCTTC.

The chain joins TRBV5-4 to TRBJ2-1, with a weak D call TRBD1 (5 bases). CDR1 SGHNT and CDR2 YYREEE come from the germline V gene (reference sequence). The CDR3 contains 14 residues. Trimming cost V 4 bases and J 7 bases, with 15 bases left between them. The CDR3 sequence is CASSVRVLGNEQFF. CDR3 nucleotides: TGTGCCAGCAGCGTCAGGGTTTTGGGTAATGAGCAGTTCTTC.

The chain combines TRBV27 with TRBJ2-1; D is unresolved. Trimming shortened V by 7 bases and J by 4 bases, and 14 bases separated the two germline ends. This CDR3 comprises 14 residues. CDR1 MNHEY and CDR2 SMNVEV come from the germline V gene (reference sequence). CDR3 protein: CASTTTQRYNEQFF. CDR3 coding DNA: TGTGCCAGCACAACTACCCAAAGGTACAATGAGCAGTTCTTC.

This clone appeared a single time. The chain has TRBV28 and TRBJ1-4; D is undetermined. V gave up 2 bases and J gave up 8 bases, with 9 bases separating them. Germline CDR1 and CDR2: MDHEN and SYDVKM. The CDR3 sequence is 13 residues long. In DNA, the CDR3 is TGTGCCAGCAGTTTAAAAGGGAGGGAAAAACTGTTTTTT. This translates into CASSLKGREKLFF.

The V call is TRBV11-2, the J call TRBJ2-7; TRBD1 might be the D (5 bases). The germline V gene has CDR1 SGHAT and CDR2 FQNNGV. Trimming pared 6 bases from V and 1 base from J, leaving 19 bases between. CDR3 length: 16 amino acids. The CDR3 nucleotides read TGTGCCAGCAGGAGCTTCGGCGACAGAACTTCCTACGAGCAGTACTTC. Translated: CASRSFGDRTSYEQYF.

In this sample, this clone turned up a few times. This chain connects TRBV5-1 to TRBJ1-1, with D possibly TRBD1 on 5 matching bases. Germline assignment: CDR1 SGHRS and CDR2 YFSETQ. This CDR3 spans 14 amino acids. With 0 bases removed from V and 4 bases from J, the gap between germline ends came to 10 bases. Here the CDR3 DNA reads TGCGCCAGCAGCTTGGCCTCGGGGGTCACTGAAGCTTTCTTT. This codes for CASSLASGVTEAFF.

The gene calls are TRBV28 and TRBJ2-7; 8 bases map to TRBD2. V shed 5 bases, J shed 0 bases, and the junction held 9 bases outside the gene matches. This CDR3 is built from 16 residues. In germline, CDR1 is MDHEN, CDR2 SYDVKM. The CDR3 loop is CASSGGGTRPSYEQYF. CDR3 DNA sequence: TGTGCCAGCAGTGGAGGCGGGACTAGGCCCTCCTACGAGCAGTACTTC.

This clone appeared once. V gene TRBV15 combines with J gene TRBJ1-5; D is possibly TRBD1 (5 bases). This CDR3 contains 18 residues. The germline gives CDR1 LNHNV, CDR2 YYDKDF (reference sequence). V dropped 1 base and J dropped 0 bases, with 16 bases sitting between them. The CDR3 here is CATSRVLGGTDSNQPQHF. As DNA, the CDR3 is TGTGCCACCAGCAGAGTTTTAGGAGGGACGGATAGCAATCAGCCCCAGCATTTT.

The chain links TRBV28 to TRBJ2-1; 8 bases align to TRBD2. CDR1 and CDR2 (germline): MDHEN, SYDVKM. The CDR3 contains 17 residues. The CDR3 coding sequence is TGTGCAACATCGGGTCTAGCGGGCTGGATGGAATACAATGAGCAGTTCTTC. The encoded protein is CATSGLAGWMEYNEQFF.

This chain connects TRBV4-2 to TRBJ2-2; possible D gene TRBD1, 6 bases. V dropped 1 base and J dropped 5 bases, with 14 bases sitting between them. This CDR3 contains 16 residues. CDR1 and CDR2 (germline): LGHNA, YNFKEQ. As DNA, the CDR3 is TGTGCCAGCAGCCAAGCCCCACAGGGCGGTACCGGGGAGCTGTTTTTT. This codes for CASSQAPQGGTGELFF.

The CDR3 sequence: CASSPNPGSNQPQHF. The CDR3 nucleotides are TGTGCCAGCAGCCCAAACCCCGGTAGCAATCAGCCCCAGCATTTT. The rearrangement links TRBV9 to TRBJ1-5; D not resolved. CDR1 and CDR2 (germline): SGDLS, YYNGEE. This CDR3 region has 15 residues. V gave up 4 bases and J gave up 0 bases, with 11 bases separating them.

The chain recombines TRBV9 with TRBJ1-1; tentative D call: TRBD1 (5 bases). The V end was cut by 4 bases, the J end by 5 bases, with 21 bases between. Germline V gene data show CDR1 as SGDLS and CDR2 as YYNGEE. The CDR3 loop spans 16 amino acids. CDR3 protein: CASSSALGGPSTEAFF. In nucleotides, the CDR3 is TGTGCCAGCAGCTCTGCCCTGGGGGGTCCGAGTACTGAAGCTTTCTTT. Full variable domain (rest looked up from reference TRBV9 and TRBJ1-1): DSGVTQTPKHLITATGQRVTLRCSPRSGDLSVYWYQQSLDQGLQFLIQYYNGEERAKGNILERFSAQQFPDLHSELNLSSLELGDSALYFCASSSALGGPSTEAFFGQGTRLTVV.

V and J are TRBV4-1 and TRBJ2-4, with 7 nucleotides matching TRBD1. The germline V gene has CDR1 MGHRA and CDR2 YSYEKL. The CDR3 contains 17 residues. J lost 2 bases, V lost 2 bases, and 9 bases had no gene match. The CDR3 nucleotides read TGCGCCAGCAGCCAACCGCAATACAGGGGCACCAAAAACATTCAGTACTTC. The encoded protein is CASSQPQYRGTKNIQYF.

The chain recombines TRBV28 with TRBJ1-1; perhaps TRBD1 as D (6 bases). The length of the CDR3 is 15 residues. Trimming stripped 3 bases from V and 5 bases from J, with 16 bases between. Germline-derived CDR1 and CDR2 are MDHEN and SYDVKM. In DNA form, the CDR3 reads TGTGCCAGCAGTTTTCGTCCAGGGGTGGGTACTGAAGCTTTCTTT. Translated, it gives CASSFRPGVGTEAFF. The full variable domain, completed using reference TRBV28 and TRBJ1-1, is DVKVTQSSRYLVKRTGEKVFLECVQDMDHENMFWYRQDPGLGLRLIYFSYDVKMKEKGDIPEGYSVSREKKERFSLILESASTNQTSMYLCASSFRPGVGTEAFFGQGTRLTVV.

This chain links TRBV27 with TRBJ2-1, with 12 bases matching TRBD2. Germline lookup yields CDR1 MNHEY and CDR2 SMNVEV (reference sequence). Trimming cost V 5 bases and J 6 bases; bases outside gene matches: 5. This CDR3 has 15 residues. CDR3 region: CASSVGTSGLNEQFF. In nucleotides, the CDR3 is TGTGCCAGCAGTGTAGGGACTAGCGGGCTCAATGAGCAGTTCTTC.

CDR3 loop: CASSIVGSLQETQYF. In DNA, the CDR3 is TGTGCCAGTAGTATAGTGGGCAGCCTACAAGAGACCCAGTACTTC. The J gene is TRBJ2-5, the V gene TRBV19; no definite D call. CDR3 length equals 15 residues. CDR1 and CDR2 from the germline V gene are LNHDA and SQIVND (reference sequence). V dropped 1 base and J dropped 2 bases, with 11 bases sitting between them.

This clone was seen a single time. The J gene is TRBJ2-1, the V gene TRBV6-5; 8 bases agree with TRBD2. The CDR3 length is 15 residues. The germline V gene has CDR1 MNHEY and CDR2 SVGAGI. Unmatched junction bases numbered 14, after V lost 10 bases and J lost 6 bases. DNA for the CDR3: TGTGCCACCCGATTAACTAGCGGCACCTTCAATGAGCAGTTCTTC. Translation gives CATRLTSGTFNEQFF.

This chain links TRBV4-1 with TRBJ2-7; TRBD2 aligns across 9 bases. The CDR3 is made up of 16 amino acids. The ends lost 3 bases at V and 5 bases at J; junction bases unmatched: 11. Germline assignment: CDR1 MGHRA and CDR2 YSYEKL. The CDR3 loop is CASSHSLSGRRHEQYF. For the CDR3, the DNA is TGCGCCAGCAGCCACTCCCTCAGCGGGAGGAGGCACGAGCAGTACTTC.

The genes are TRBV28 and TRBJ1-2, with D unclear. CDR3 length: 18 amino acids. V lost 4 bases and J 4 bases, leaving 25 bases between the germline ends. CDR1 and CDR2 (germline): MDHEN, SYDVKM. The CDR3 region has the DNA TGTGCCAGCAGTTCAACCACCGATGCCTTAAGGGCGGGCTATGGCTACACCTTC. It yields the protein CASSSTTDALRAGYGYTF.

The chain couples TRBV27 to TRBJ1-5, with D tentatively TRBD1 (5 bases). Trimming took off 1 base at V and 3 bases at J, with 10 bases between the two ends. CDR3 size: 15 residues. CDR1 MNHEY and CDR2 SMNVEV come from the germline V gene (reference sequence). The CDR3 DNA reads TGTGCCAGCAGTTTATATCAGGGTCCCAATCAGCCCCAGCATTTT. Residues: CASSLYQGPNQPQHF.

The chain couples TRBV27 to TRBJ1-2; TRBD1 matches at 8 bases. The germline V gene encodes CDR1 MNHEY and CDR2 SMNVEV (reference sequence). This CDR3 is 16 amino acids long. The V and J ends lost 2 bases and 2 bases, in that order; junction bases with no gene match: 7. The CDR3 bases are TGTGCCAGCAGTTTACTCGGACAGGGCCCCAACTATGGCTACACCTTC. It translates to CASSLLGQGPNYGYTF.